This entry lists 5 T cell receptor beta chains sequenced from one sample in a study of blood T cell repertoires in COVID-19. Profiled with immunoSEQ multiplex PCR; TCRdb holds only in-frame clones, not every one. The table lists more than 150,000 clones, around 87% of them singletons. The material sequenced was PBMCs or T cells enriched from blood (not recorded which). All receptors come from a woman in her twenties or thirties who had recovered from COVID-19.

This clone has a single count. The junction and the germline gene differ at one end; a read error may be behind it. This rearrangement joins TRBV7-7 to TRBJ2-7; 8 nucleotides line up with TRBD2. The germline V gene has CDR1 SSHAT and CDR2 FNYEAQ (reference sequence). The CDR3 sequence is 15 residues long. The DNA for the CDR3 is TGTGCTAGCAGCTTAGGGCGGGGGGCCCGGGCGGGGCAGTACTTC. Translated: CASSLGRGARAGQYF.

CDR3 loop: CASSWTGEVNTEAFF. CDR3 DNA sequence: TGTGCCAGCAGCTGGACAGGGGAGGTGAACACTGAAGCTTTCTTT. This chain joins TRBV9 and TRBJ1-1, with 9 bases matching TRBD1. The trim removed 4 bases at V and 0 bases at J, leaving 4 bases unmatched. The germline gives CDR1 SGDLS, CDR2 YYNGEE. The CDR3 length is 15 residues.

The V call is TRBV27, the J call TRBJ2-7; TRBD2 aligns across 14 bases. This CDR3 comprises 14 residues. V lost 7 bases to trimming and J lost 2 bases; unmatched junction nucleotides: 1. CDR1 MNHEY and CDR2 SMNVEV come from the germline V gene (reference sequence). CDR3 in amino acids: CASKTSGRAYEQYF. CDR3 DNA: TGTGCCAGCAAGACTAGCGGGAGGGCCTACGAGCAGTACTTC.

The chain links TRBV3-1 (or the pseudogene TRBV3-2) to TRBJ1-6; D remains ambiguous. CDR1 LGHDT and CDR2 YNNKEL come from the germline V gene (reference sequence). The CDR3 has 13 amino acids. V was cut by 1 base and J by 9 bases, with 7 bases left in between. CDR3 sequence reads: CASSQGRVSPLHF. CDR3 nucleotide sequence: TGTGCCAGCAGCCAAGGGAGAGTTTCACCCCTCCACTTT.

The rearrangement joins TRBV29-1 to TRBJ1-3, with D tentatively TRBD1 (5 bases). V was pared by 3 bases and J by 1 base, with 7 bases between. CDR3 length: 13 residues. CDR1 is SQVTM and CDR2 is ANQGSEA in the germline V gene. CDR3 amino acids: CSVDRASGNTIYF. The CDR3 DNA follows: TGCAGCGTTGACAGGGCATCTGGAAACACCATATATTTT.